One sample yielded the 6 T cell receptor beta chains listed below, sequenced in a study of patients and donors after allogeneic stem cell transplantation. TCRdb used MiXCR to reprocess the RT-PCR reads, holding one entry per CDR3 protein. The sample lists approximately 200,000 distinct CDR3 sequences, 38% occurring once. The source material was blood, either unsorted or a sorted T cell fraction (not recorded which). These receptors originate from a human donor who was either an allogeneic HSCT recipient or a stem cell or donor lymphocyte infusion donor (not recorded which). It is not recorded whose cells these are; they may come from a transplant donor.

This clonotype has only a few counts. This chain uses TRBV4-1 with TRBJ1-2; maybe TRBD1 (6 bases). Trimming removed 5 bases from V and 2 bases from J, with 12 bases in between. The CDR3 loop spans 14 amino acids. Germline V CDR1 and CDR2: MGHRA, YSYEKL. This CDR3 is CASSSGVRNYGYTF. CDR3 nucleotide sequence: TGCGCCAGCAGCTCAGGGGTAAGGAACTATGGCTACACCTTC.

This chain links TRBV12-3 or TRBV12-4 with TRBJ1-2; D may be TRBD1 (6 bases). The CDR3 length is 13 residues. V was pared by 6 bases and J by 6 bases, with 14 bases between. The CDR3 here is CASRYRAINGYTF. The CDR3 nucleotides are TGTGCCAGCAGGTACAGGGCGATCAATGGCTACACCTTC.

The V call is TRBV6-5, the J call TRBJ2-3; D may be TRBD2 (5 bases). The ends were cut back, 4 bases at V and 3 bases at J, with 11 bases in the middle. The CDR3 length is 14 residues. Germline V CDR1 and CDR2: MNHEY, SVGAGI. Here the CDR3 DNA reads TGTGCCAGCAGTTTCGGGATTGGTACAGATACGCAGTATTTT. Protein sequence: CASSFGIGTDTQYF.

This clonotype has only a few counts. The chain joins TRBV12-3 or TRBV12-4 to TRBJ1-1, with no clear D. This CDR3 region has 14 residues. V lost 3 bases and J lost 4, with 12 bases in between. DNA for the CDR3: TGTGCCAGCAGTTTGTCCGTGGCGGGCACTGAAGCTTTCTTT. As protein: CASSLSVAGTEAFF.

This clonotype was counted a few times. The chain is built from TRBV5-6 and TRBJ2-4; a possible D gene is TRBD1 (5 bases). Germline V lookup: CDR1 SGHDT, CDR2 YYEEEE. V was clipped by 0 bases and J by 1 base, with 8 bases between them. The CDR3 runs to 15 residues. CDR3: CASSLAKGAKNIQYF. In nucleotides, the CDR3 is TGTGCCAGCAGCTTGGCGAAGGGGGCCAAAAACATTCAGTACTTC.

The CDR3 DNA reads TGTGCCAGCAGTTTGCCGGGACTAGCGGGCCCAGGCGGGGAGCTGTTTTTT. It encodes CASSLPGLAGPGGELFF. V and J are TRBV28 and TRBJ2-2; 12 positions match TRBD2. Germline trimming cut 3 bases from V and 7 bases from J; bases unmatched to any gene: 9. The germline V gene has CDR1 MDHEN and CDR2 SYDVKM. The CDR3 consists of 17 residues.